Below are 28 T cell receptor beta chains sequenced from a single sample in a study of blood T cell repertoires in COVID-19. The table came from immunoSEQ multiplex PCR; TCRdb's copy has only in-frame clones and leaves some out. Here the sample spans about 200,000 clones, approximately 80% being singletons. The source material was PBMCs or T cells enriched from blood (not recorded which). The receptors were gathered from a middle-aged woman with acute COVID-19.

The CDR3 protein is CASSPLWTSGAGELFF. CDR3 DNA sequence: TGTGCCAGCTCACCACTGTGGACTAGCGGCGCCGGGGAGCTGTTTTTT. The V gene is TRBV18, the J gene TRBJ2-2, with 10 positions matching TRBD2. The CDR3 is 16 amino acids. Trimming cost V 1 base and J 6 bases; bases outside gene matches: 5. From germline, CDR1 is KGHSH and CDR2 LQKENI.

The rearrangement joins TRBV5-1 to TRBJ2-7; 11 positions match TRBD2. CDR3 length: 14 amino acids. V lost 5 bases to trimming and J lost 4 bases; unmatched junction nucleotides: 5. In germline, CDR1 is SGHRS, CDR2 YFSETQ. The CDR3 protein is CASRGTSGGYEQYF. In DNA, the CDR3 is TGCGCCAGCAGGGGGACTAGCGGAGGGTACGAGCAGTACTTC.

The rearrangement joins TRBV5-3 to TRBJ1-6, with 9 bases lining up with TRBD1. TRBV5-3 is placed among ORFs of uncertain function. Germline trimming cut 1 base from V and 7 bases from J; bases unmatched to any gene: 3. This CDR3 contains 15 residues. The CDR3 sequence: CARSLYGTGNSPLHF. DNA of the CDR3: TGTGCCAGAAGCTTGTACGGGACAGGGAATTCACCCCTCCACTTT.

The chain uses TRBV5-1 and TRBJ2-3; D is perhaps TRBD2 (5 bases). The germline V gene has CDR1 SGHRS and CDR2 YFSETQ. CDR3 size: 15 residues. Trimming took off 7 bases at V and 2 bases at J, with 17 bases between the two ends. In nucleotides, the CDR3 is TGCGCCAGCCCCGCACCCCGAGGGTCCACAGATACGCAGTATTTT. Translation gives CASPAPRGSTDTQYF. Full variable domain (missing parts from reference TRBV5-1 and TRBJ2-3): KAGVTQTPRYLIKTRGQQVTLSCSPISGHRSVSWYQQTPGQGLQFLFEYFSETQRNKGNFPGRFSGRQFSNSRSEMNVSTLELGDSALYLCASPAPRGSTDTQYFGPGTRLTVL.

The chain employs TRBV6-5 and TRBJ1-2; no firm D call. V lost 0 bases, J lost 2 bases, and 7 bases lay in between. The CDR3 runs to 14 residues. Germline loops: CDR1 MNHEY, CDR2 SVGAGI. CDR3 region: CASSYSVGNYGYTF. CDR3 bases: TGTGCCAGCAGTTACTCGGTCGGGAACTATGGCTACACCTTC.

The rearrangement joins TRBV5-8 to TRBJ1-6; D is ambiguous. The germline CDR1 and CDR2 sequences are SGHTS and YDEGEE. The CDR3 consists of 16 residues. Trimming took 0 bases from V and 7 from J, leaving 14 bases between them. The CDR3 loop reads CASSLVSGMRNSPLHF. In DNA, the CDR3 is TGTGCCAGCAGCTTGGTCTCGGGAATGCGGAATTCACCCCTCCACTTT.

This clone was detected once. The J gene is TRBJ1-2, the V gene TRBV27, with 12 bases fitting TRBD1. CDR1 and CDR2 from the germline V gene are MNHEY and SMNVEV (reference sequence). The CDR3 is 16 residues long. V lost 3 bases, J lost 4 bases, and 6 bases stayed unmatched. The CDR3 DNA sequence: TGTGCCAGCAGTTTCTCCGGGACAGGGGGCACCTATGGCTACACCTTC. Translation gives CASSFSGTGGTYGYTF.

As regards this clone: Relative to the germline gene, one junction end is altered; a read error may explain this. The J gene is TRBJ2-7, the V gene TRBV7-9, with 9 bases lining up with TRBD2. The CDR3 is made up of 12 amino acids. The germline CDR1 and CDR2 sequences are SEHNR and FQNEAQ (reference sequence). CDR3 nucleotides: TGTGCCAGCAGCTTAGCGCGGGGGGGCGCAGACTTC. This encodes CASSLARGGADF.

The V and J genes are TRBV24-1 and TRBJ1-5; D call uncertain. The V end lost 9 bases, the J end lost 8 bases, and 16 bases lay between the germline ends. The CDR3 spans 13 residues. Germline V gives CDR1 KGHDR, CDR2 SFDVKD. In nucleotides, the CDR3 is TGTGCCACCTCCAGAGGGCCCTGGGAGCCCCAGCATTTT. This encodes CATSRGPWEPQHF.

The V and J genes are TRBV11-3 and TRBJ1-2; D ambiguous. CDR3 length: 16 residues. CDR1 SGHNT and CDR2 YENEEA come from the germline V gene. V was shortened by 5 bases and J by 2 bases, with 18 bases between the two germline ends. As DNA, the CDR3 is TGTGCCAGCAGCCACCCCCTCCAGGAGGAAAACTATGGCTACACCTTC. It encodes CASSHPLQEENYGYTF.

This clone occurred a few times. The chain uses TRBV2 and TRBJ2-1, with no clear D. Germline CDR1 SNHLY, CDR2 FYNNEI. The V and J ends lost 3 bases and 2 bases respectively, with 17 bases between them. There are 17 residues in the CDR3. CDR3 region: CASSDPTNPGTYNEQFF. CDR3 in DNA: TGTGCCAGCAGTGACCCCACGAACCCAGGAACCTACAATGAGCAGTTCTTC.

V usage is TRBV5-1 and J usage is TRBJ2-6; no reliable D call. The V end lost 3 bases, the J end lost 0 bases, and 10 bases lay between the germline ends. The CDR3 is made up of 16 amino acids. CDR1 and CDR2 from the germline V gene are SGHRS and YFSETQ. CDR3 amino acids: CASSSTGYSGANVLTF. DNA for the CDR3: TGCGCCAGCAGCTCGACGGGTTACTCTGGGGCCAACGTCCTGACTTTC.

The J gene is TRBJ2-7, the V gene TRBV19; D gene uncertain. The germline V and J ends were trimmed by 1 base and 2 bases, with 12 bases remaining between them. This CDR3 comprises 15 residues. The germline gives CDR1 LNHDA, CDR2 SQIVND (reference sequence). CDR3 bases: TGTGCCAGTAGTATAGGATCCCACGGTGCCTACGAGCAGTACTTC. Amino acid sequence: CASSIGSHGAYEQYF.

V is TRBV19 and J is TRBJ1-1; D is undetermined. Germline CDR1 LNHDA, CDR2 SQIVND (reference sequence). V was cut by 1 base and J by 7 bases, with 10 bases left in between. The CDR3 loop spans 13 amino acids. CDR3 amino acids: CASSIGRGGEAFF. CDR3 sequence (DNA): TGTGCCAGTAGTATAGGCCGGGGTGGTGAAGCTTTCTTT.

The chain links TRBV11-2 to TRBJ1-2; 9 nucleotides line up with TRBD1. Germline trimming cut 5 bases from V and 7 bases from J; bases unmatched to any gene: 8. The CDR3 extends over 14 amino acids. Per the germline V gene, CDR1 is SGHAT and CDR2 is FQNNGV. The CDR3 region is CASSGRTGVAGYTF. The CDR3, as DNA: TGTGCCAGCAGCGGGAGGACAGGGGTGGCTGGCTACACCTTC.

The chain joins TRBV2 to TRBJ2-7; 7 bases agree with TRBD1. The J segment lost 5 bases and the V segment lost 5 bases, leaving 6 bases of the junction unmatched. The CDR3 extends over 13 amino acids. Germline CDR1 and CDR2: SNHLY and FYNNEI. CDR3 sequence (DNA): TGTGCCAGCAGTCTCGACAGGGCTAACGAGCAGTACTTC. Translating gives CASSLDRANEQYF. Together with reference TRBV2 and TRBJ2-7, the CDR3 gives the full variable domain: EPEVTQTPSHQVTQMGQEVILRCVPISNHLYFYWYRQILGQKVEFLVSFYNNEISEKSEIFDDQFSVERPDGSNFTLKIRSTKLEDSAMYFCASSLDRANEQYFGPGTRLTVT.

This chain joins TRBV24-1 and TRBJ1-2; the match to TRBD1 covers 8 bases. Germline V gene data show CDR1 as KGHDR and CDR2 as SFDVKD. V shed 5 bases and J 2 bases; nucleotides not matched to a gene: 3. CDR3 length: 14 residues. CDR3 in DNA: TGTGCCACCAGTGGCTGGGACAGGAACTATGGCTACACCTTC. Translated, it gives CATSGWDRNYGYTF.

The rearrangement joins TRBV5-1 to TRBJ1-6; the D gene is possibly TRBD1 (5 bases). CDR1 SGHRS and CDR2 YFSETQ come from the germline V gene. The CDR3 extends over 15 amino acids. The germline V and J ends were trimmed by 0 bases and 7 bases, with 11 bases remaining between them. CDR3 loop: CASSLEGPANSPLHF. The CDR3 nucleotides are TGCGCCAGCAGCTTGGAGGGGCCAGCCAATTCACCCCTCCACTTT.

As to this clone: Without the conserved terminal phenylalanine or tryptophan, this CDR3 likely stems from a read error. The DNA is omitted, as the CDR3 cannot be located on it reliably, and the CDR3 follows TCRdb's listing. The J gene is TRBJ1-2, the V gene TRBV28. Counting both end residues, the CDR3 totals 13 amino acids. Germline values: CDR1 MDHEN, CDR2 SYDVKM. The CDR3 reads CASSPGGWPTELS.

V usage is TRBV2 and J usage is TRBJ2-5, with TRBD2 matching 7 bases. Looked up from germline, CDR1 is SNHLY and CDR2 is FYNNEI. This CDR3 contains 16 residues. Germline trimming cut 4 bases from V and 3 bases from J; bases unmatched to any gene: 11. The CDR3 region is CASSAPGGGKEETQYF. The CDR3 nucleotides read TGTGCCAGCAGTGCTCCAGGCGGGGGTAAGGAAGAGACCCAGTACTTC.

The rearrangement links TRBV11-2 to TRBJ1-4; no clear D. Germline CDR1 SGHAT, CDR2 FQNNGV. This CDR3 has 12 amino acids. Trimming stripped 2 bases from V and 8 bases from J, with 6 bases between. The DNA for the CDR3 is TGTGCCAGCAGCTTATTCCGGGAAAAACTGTTTTTT. Its translation: CASSLFREKLFF.

The V and J genes are TRBV28 and TRBJ2-1, with a possible D match to TRBD2 (6 bases). Germline CDR1 is MDHEN and CDR2 is SYDVKM. V was cut by 8 bases and J by 15 bases, with 20 bases left in between. The CDR3 spans 12 residues. The CDR3 DNA sequence: TGTGCCAGCTTCCTTCTGGTGGAGGGTTGGTTCTTC. Translated: CASFLLVEGWFF.

V gene TRBV27 combines with J gene TRBJ2-1; D is undetermined. CDR1 is MNHEY and CDR2 is SMNVEV in the germline V gene (reference sequence). V lost 3 bases, J lost 0 bases, and 6 bases lay in between. CDR3 length: 14 amino acids. This chain's CDR3 is CASSFSNSYNEQFF. CDR3 sequence (DNA): TGTGCCAGCAGTTTCTCTAACTCCTACAATGAGCAGTTCTTC.

The chain has TRBV19 and TRBJ1-2, with 8 positions matching TRBD1. The CDR3 loop spans 13 amino acids. Germline V gene data show CDR1 as LNHDA and CDR2 as SQIVND (reference sequence). V was pared by 5 bases and J by 6 bases, with 5 bases of the junction left unmatched. The CDR3, as DNA: TGTGCCAGTAGTCCACAGGGGGTTGATGGCTACACCTTC. The encoded protein is CASSPQGVDGYTF.

The chain joins TRBV11-2 to TRBJ1-3; 7 nucleotides agree with TRBD1. The CDR3 loop spans 13 amino acids. V was clipped by 11 bases and J by 2 bases; unmatched bases: 6. The V gene's germline CDR1 is SGHAT and CDR2 FQNNGV. CDR3 sequence reads: CAFGTVPGNTIYF. The CDR3 DNA is TGTGCCTTTGGGACAGTACCTGGAAACACCATATATTTT.

The chain has TRBV10-3 and TRBJ1-5, with a possible D match to TRBD1 (6 bases). This CDR3 spans 14 amino acids. The germline gives CDR1 ENHRY, CDR2 SYGVKD. V lost 4 bases and J 6 bases, leaving 13 bases between the germline ends. In DNA form, the CDR3 reads TGTGCCATCAGTGCGGACAGTATAACTCAGCCCCAGCATTTT. Amino acids: CAISADSITQPQHF.

The J gene is TRBJ1-2, the V gene TRBV2; D possibly corresponds to TRBD1 (6 bases). CDR3 length: 14 amino acids. Trimming removed 3 bases at V and 5 bases at J, with 13 bases between. CDR1 and CDR2 from the germline V gene are SNHLY and FYNNEI. CDR3: CASSDKGVGYGYTF. CDR3 bases: TGTGCCAGCAGTGATAAGGGGGTTGGGTATGGCTACACCTTC.

The rearrangement uses TRBV6-2 or TRBV6-3 and TRBJ1-5; weak D call: TRBD1 (6 bases). The ends were cut back, 2 bases at V and 5 bases at J, with 10 bases in the middle. The CDR3 runs 14 residues. Germline CDR1 is MNHEY and CDR2 is SVGEGT. CDR3 protein: CASSYPRGHQPQHF. Here the CDR3 DNA reads TGTGCCAGCAGTTACCCCAGGGGTCATCAGCCCCAGCATTTT.